This T cell receptor beta chain was retrieved from a study of T cell repertoires in cytomegalovirus infection. On the study more broadly: CMV infection and matching HLA type were both indicated by public TCR beta signatures.

TCRdb analysed the reads with MiXCR anew, one entry per CDR3 protein. Of approximately 250,000 distinct CDR3 sequences listed, less than 9.5% are singletons. This clonotype was detected many times. Its matching antigen is unknown. Germline V gene sequence: CDR1 SGHRS, CDR2 YFSETQ. Trimming removed 0 bases at V and 4 bases at J, with 10 bases between. The CDR3 loop spans 14 amino acids. Study results and caveats: HLA-C-restricted CMV clonotypes gave the most frequent clonotype in two of eight donors. Cumulative frequency (of public TCR beta family members) identified carriers of CMV plus the relevant HLA.

The chain has TRBV5-1 and TRBJ1-2; a possible D gene is TRBD1 (6 bases). The receptor's source is a human donor in good health (CMV status not recorded). Some clones in this sample may be carry-over from other donors' samples. Sequencing was done on a sample of PBMCs. CDR3 protein: CASSLEGTTYGYTF. The CDR3 nucleotides are TGCGCCAGCAGCTTGGAAGGGACAACCTATGGCTACACCTTC. The variable domain in full, completed from reference TRBV5-1 and TRBJ1-2, reads KAGVTQTPRYLIKTRGQQVTLSCSPISGHRSVSWYQQTPGQGLQFLFEYFSETQRNKGNFPGRFSGRQFSNSRSEMNVSTLELGDSALYLCASSLEGTTYGYTFGSGTRLTVV.